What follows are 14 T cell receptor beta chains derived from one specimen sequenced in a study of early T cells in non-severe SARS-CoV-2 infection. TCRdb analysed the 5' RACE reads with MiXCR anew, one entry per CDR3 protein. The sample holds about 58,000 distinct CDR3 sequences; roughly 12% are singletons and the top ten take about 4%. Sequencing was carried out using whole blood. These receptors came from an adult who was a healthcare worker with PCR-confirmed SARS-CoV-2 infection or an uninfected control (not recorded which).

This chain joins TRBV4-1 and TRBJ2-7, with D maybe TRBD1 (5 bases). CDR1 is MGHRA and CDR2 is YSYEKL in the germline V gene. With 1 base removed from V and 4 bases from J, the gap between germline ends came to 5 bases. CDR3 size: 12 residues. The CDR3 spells CASSQAGYEQYF. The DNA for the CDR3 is TGCGCCAGCAGCCAAGCAGGGTACGAGCAGTACTTC.

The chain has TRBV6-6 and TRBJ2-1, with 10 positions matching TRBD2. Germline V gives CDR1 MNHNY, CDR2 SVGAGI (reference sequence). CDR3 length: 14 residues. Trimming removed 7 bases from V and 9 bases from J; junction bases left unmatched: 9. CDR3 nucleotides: TGTGCCAGCAACCCTAGCGGGAGAGCGGGTGAGCAGTTCTTC. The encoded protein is CASNPSGRAGEQFF.

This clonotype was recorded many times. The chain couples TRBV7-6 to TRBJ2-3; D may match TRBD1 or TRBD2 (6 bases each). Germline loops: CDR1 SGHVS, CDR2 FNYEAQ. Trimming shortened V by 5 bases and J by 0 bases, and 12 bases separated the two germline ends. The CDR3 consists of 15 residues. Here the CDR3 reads CASSLGGTSTDTQYF. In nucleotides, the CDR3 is TGTGCCAGCAGCCTAGGGGGGACTAGCACAGATACGCAGTATTTT.

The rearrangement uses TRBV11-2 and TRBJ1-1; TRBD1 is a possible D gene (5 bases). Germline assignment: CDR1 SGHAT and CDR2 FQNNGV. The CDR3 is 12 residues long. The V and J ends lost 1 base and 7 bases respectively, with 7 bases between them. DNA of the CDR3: TGTGCCAGCAGCTTAGTCCAGGGTGAAGCTTTCTTT. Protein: CASSLVQGEAFF.

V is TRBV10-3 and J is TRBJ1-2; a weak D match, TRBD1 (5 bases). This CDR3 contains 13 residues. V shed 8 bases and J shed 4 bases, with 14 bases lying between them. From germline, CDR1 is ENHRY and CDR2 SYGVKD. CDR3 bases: TGTGCCATCTCACGGGGGGATAGCTATGGCTACACCTTC. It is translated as CAISRGDSYGYTF.

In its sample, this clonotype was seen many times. The CDR3 spells CSAREVRGAEYEQYF. Written as DNA, the CDR3 is TGCAGTGCTAGAGAGGTTCGGGGGGCGGAGTACGAGCAGTACTTC. The chain carries TRBV20-1 and TRBJ2-7, with a weak D call TRBD2 (7 bases). Per germline, CDR1 DFQATT and CDR2 SNEGSKA (reference sequence). The CDR3 is made up of 15 amino acids. Trimming pared 0 bases from V and 4 bases from J, leaving 16 bases between.

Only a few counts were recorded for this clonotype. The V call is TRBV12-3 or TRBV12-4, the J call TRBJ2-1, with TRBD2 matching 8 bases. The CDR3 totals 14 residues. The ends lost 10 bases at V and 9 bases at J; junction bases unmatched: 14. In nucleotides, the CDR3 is TGTGCCACCGAAGCGGGAGCGTCTGGCGCTGAGCAGTTCTTC. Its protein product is CATEAGASGAEQFF.

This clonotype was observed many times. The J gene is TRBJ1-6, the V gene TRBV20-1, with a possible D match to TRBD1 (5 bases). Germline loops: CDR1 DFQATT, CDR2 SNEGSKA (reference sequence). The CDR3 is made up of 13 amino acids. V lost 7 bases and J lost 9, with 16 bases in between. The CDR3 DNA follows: TGCAGTGTTGCCGGGGCCCCAGGTTCACCCCTCCACTTT. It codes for CSVAGAPGSPLHF.

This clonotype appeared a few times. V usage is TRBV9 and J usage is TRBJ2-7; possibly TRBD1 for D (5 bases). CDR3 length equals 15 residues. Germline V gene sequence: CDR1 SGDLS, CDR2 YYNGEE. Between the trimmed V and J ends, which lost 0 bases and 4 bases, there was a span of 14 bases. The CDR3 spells CASSVEGIGVYEQYF. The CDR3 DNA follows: TGTGCCAGCAGCGTAGAGGGTATAGGGGTGTACGAGCAGTACTTC.

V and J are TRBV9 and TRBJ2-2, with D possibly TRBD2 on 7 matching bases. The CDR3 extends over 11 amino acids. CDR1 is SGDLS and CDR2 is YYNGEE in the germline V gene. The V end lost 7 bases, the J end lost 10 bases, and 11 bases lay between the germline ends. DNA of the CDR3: TGTGCCAGCCGGGGGGCCCTGGAGCTGTTTTTT. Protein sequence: CASRGALELFF. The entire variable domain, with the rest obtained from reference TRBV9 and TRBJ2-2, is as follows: DSGVTQTPKHLITATGQRVTLRCSPRSGDLSVYWYQQSLDQGLQFLIQYYNGEERAKGNILERFSAQQFPDLHSELNLSSLELGDSALYFCASRGALELFFGEGSRLTVL.

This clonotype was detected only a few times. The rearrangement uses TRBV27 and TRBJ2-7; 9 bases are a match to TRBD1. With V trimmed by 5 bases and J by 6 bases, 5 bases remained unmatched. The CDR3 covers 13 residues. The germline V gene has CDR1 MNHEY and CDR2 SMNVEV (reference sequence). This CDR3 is CASSPGQGTEQYF. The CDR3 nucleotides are TGTGCCAGCAGTCCCGGACAGGGGACCGAGCAGTACTTC.

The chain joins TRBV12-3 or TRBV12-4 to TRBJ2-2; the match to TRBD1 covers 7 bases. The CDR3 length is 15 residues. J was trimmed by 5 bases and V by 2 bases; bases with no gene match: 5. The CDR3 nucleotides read TGTGCCAGCAGTTTACAGGGGGATCGGACCGGGGAGCTGTTTTTT. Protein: CASSLQGDRTGELFF.

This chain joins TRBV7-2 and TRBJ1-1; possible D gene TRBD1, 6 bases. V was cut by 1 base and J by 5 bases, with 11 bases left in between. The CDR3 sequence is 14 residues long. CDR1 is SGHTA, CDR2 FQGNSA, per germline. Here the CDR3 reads CASSLGIGGTEAFF. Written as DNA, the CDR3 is TGTGCCAGCAGCTTAGGGATAGGGGGGACTGAAGCTTTCTTT.

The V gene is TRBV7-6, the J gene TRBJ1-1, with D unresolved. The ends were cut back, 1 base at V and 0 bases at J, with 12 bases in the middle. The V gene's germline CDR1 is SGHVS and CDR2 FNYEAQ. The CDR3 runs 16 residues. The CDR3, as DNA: TGTGCCAGCAGCTTAGATGCACAGATGATGAACACTGAAGCTTTCTTT. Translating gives CASSLDAQMMNTEAFF.